Described below is a single T cell receptor (beta chain) sequence and its context. The data originate from a study of shared clonotypes between healthy human individuals. Every donor was a Caucasian adult from Nashville, Tennessee. Produced via immunoSEQ multiplex PCR; TCRdb's table is partial and in-frame only. The sample lists around 700,000 clones, 60% to 80% occurring once. Source material: memory CD4+ T cells sorted from blood. Documented subset: CD45RA-negative fraction. The TCR sequence derives from a woman aged 25-40 years in good health.

CDR3 in DNA: TGTGCCATCAGTGAAGGGTCTGGGGCCAACGTCCTGACTTTC. Translation: CAISEGSGANVLTF. This chain uses TRBV10-3 with TRBJ2-6; D not certain. Germline V gene sequence: CDR1 ENHRY, CDR2 SYGVKD. This CDR3 is 14 amino acids long. V lost 3 bases and J 1 base, leaving 4 bases between the germline ends.